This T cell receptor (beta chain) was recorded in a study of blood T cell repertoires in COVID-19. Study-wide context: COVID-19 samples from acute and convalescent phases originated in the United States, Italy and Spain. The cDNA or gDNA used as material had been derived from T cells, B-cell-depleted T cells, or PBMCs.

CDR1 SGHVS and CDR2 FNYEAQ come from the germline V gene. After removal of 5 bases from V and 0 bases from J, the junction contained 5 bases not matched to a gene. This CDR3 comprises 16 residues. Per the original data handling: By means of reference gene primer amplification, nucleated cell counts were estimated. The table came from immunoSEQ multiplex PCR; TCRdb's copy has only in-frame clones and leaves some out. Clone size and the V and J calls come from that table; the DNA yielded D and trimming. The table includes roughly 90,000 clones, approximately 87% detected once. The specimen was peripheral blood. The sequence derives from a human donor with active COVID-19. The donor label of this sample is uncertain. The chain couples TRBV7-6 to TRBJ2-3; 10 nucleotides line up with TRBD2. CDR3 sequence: CASSPRLAGSTDTQYF. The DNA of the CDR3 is TGTGCCAGCAGCCCAAGACTAGCGGGCAGCACAGATACGCAGTATTTT.